Listed below are T cell receptor beta chains from one sample, sequenced in a study of shared T cell receptors in the human thymus. Method: immunoSEQ multiplex PCR; TCRdb's copy keeps in-frame clones and lacks some. Among hundreds of thousands of clones, 78% were seen once, and the ten largest hold more than 0.01%. These data were also reused for a study on human thymus T cells.

The sequenced sample consisted of thymocytes. The receptor set was obtained from a boy under two years old with a congenital heart defect. The CDR3 runs from the conserved cysteine through the conserved F or W. A D gene is named only where the DNA matches it firmly. Size is omitted from some rows. Given values are once, few, many or a class for expanded clones.

cdr3_length	j_call	clone_size	v_call	d_call	cdr3_aa	cdr3_nt
18	TRBJ1-1	.	TRBV5-4	TRBD1	CASRPWPQTGPPGTEAFF	TGTGCCAGCAGACCTTGGCCTCAGACAGGGCCGCCGGGCACTGAAGCTTTCTTT
15	TRBJ2-7	.	TRBV5-1	.	CASSLVGGPLYEQYF	TGCGCCAGCAGCTTGGTTGGCGGGCCCCTCTACGAGCAGTACTTC
13	TRBJ2-3	.	TRBV19	.	CASSPLPPDTQYF	TGTGCCAGTAGTCCTCTTCCCCCAGATACGCAGTATTTT
17	TRBJ1-4	few	TRBV25-1	TRBD1	CASSGGQGRGTNEKLFF	TGTGCCAGCAGTGGGGGACAGGGACGAGGAACTAATGAAAAACTGTTTTTT
13	TRBJ2-7	.	TRBV11-2	.	CASSSAGKYEQYF	TGTGCCAGCAGCTCTGCGGGGAAATACGAGCAGTACTTC
16	TRBJ2-7	.	TRBV14	.	CASSQESPGTPYEQYF	TGTGCCAGCAGCCAAGAAAGCCCCGGGACACCCTACGAGCAGTACTTC
14	TRBJ2-5	.	TRBV7-9	.	CASSPDDCRETQYF	TGTGCCAGCAGCCCTGACGACTGCAGAGAGACCCAGTACTTC
15	TRBJ1-2	.	TRBV4-2	TRBD1	CASSQVPGRGHGYTF	TGTGCCAGCAGCCAAGTTCCCGGCAGGGGGCATGGCTACACCTTC
14	TRBJ2-7	few	TRBV5-1	TRBD1	CASSQGGTGYEQYF	TGCGCCAGCAGCCAAGGGGGGACAGGCTACGAGCAGTACTTC
16	TRBJ2-7	.	TRBV5-1	.	CASSLESWGRSYEQYF	TGCGCCAGCAGCTTGGAGAGCTGGGGGCGATCCTACGAGCAGTACTTC
15	TRBJ1-5	.	TRBV6-1	.	CASSEEAQRGQPQHF	TGTGCCAGCAGTGAAGAGGCGCAGAGAGGGCAGCCCCAGCATTTT
11	TRBJ2-3	.	TRBV28	.	CASTSADTRYF	TGTGCCAGCACTAGCGCAGATACGCGGTATTTT
17	TRBJ2-7	.	TRBV7-6	TRBD1	CASSFPPGQGASYEQYF	TGTGCCAGCAGCTTTCCGCCGGGGCAGGGGGCCTCCTACGAGCAGTACTTC
17	TRBJ2-3	.	TRBV15	TRBD2	CATSILRTSGGTDTQYF	TGTGCCACCAGCATTCTCAGGACTAGCGGGGGCACAGATACGCAGTATTTT
13	TRBJ2-1	.	TRBV9	.	CASSGLLDNEQFF	TGTGCCAGCAGCGGATTATTAGACAATGAGCAGTTCTTC
13	TRBJ1-2	.	TRBV6-1	.	CASRAQGAYGYTF	TGTGCCAGCAGGGCACAGGGTGCCTATGGCTACACCTTC
11	TRBJ1-1	.	TRBV20-1	.	CSANLYTEAFF	TGCAGTGCTAATCTTTACACTGAAGCTTTCTTT
14	TRBJ2-2	few	TRBV7-7	TRBD1	CAIDRGFDTGELFF	TGTGCCATTGACAGGGGCTTCGACACCGGGGAGCTGTTTTTT
16	TRBJ2-3	.	TRBV4-3	.	CASSQLTGQGTDTQYF	TGCGCCAGCAGCCAGTTGACAGGCCAGGGCACAGATACGCAGTATTTT
14	TRBJ2-3	.	TRBV7-9	TRBD1	CASRFDRGADTQYF	TGTGCCAGCAGATTCGACAGGGGGGCAGATACGCAGTATTTT
14	TRBJ2-1	few	TRBV10-2	TRBD2	CASFTGLADNEQFF	TGCGCCAGCTTCACGGGACTAGCGGACAATGAGCAGTTCTTC
16	TRBJ2-2	.	TRBV4-3	TRBD2	CASYLAGIKNTGELFF	TGCGCCAGCTATCTAGCGGGGATTAAGAACACCGGGGAGCTGTTTTTT
14	TRBJ1-1	once	TRBV19	.	CASTPRSGNTEAFF	TGTGCCAGTACCCCCCGCTCGGGGAACACTGAAGCTTTCTTT
20	TRBJ1-5	once	TRBV27	.	CASSLSPREGPSGSNQPQHF	TGTGCCAGCAGTTTATCACCCAGGGAGGGTCCGTCGGGAAGCAATCAGCCCCAGCATTTT
10	TRBJ2-7	.	TRBV21-1	.	CASSTNEQYF	TGTGCCAGCAGCACTAACGAGCAGTACTTC
16	TRBJ2-5	.	TRBV29-1	TRBD2	CSVEGVGLAPKETQYF	TGCAGCGTTGAAGGGGTAGGACTAGCACCGAAAGAGACCCAGTACTTC
16	TRBJ2-1	.	TRBV18	TRBD2	CASSPSAGGSYNEQFF	TGTGCCAGCTCACCCTCAGCGGGAGGGTCCTACAATGAGCAGTTCTTC
16	TRBJ2-1	.	TRBV6-6	.	CASSCTGGGSYNEQFF	TGTGCCAGCAGTTGTACAGGGGGGGGTTCCTACAATGAGCAGTTCTTC
17	TRBJ2-2	.	TRBV5-6	TRBD1	CASSSPGQGARTGELFF	TGTGCCAGCAGCTCGCCCGGACAGGGGGCTAGGACCGGGGAGCTGTTTTTT
17	TRBJ1-2	.	TRBV25-1	.	CASSEGRDPAGDYGYTF	TGTGCCAGCAGTGAAGGGAGGGACCCGGCCGGGGACTATGGCTACACCTTC
18	TRBJ2-2	.	TRBV7-6	TRBD2	CASSSGLAGVGKTGELFF	TGTGCCAGCAGCTCCGGACTAGCGGGAGTCGGGAAGACCGGGGAGCTGTTTTTT